The 26 T cell receptor beta chains presented below share a single source sample, sequenced in a study of T cell clonotyping in hematopoietic cell transplantation. The data were produced by immunoSEQ multiplex PCR, yet TCRdb's version contains in-frame clones alone and is incomplete. The data show about 36,000 clones, 88% seen once. What was sequenced was peripheral blood mononuclear cells. Source of these receptors: a middle-aged woman in good health. Some clones in this sample may be carry-over from other donors' samples.

This clone was counted a single time. This chain joins TRBV5-1 and TRBJ1-3; D is undetermined. V was shortened by 0 bases and J by 0 bases, with 7 bases between the two germline ends. The CDR3 runs to 15 residues. Germline loops: CDR1 SGHRS, CDR2 YFSETQ. The CDR3 nucleotides read TGCGCCAGCAGCTTGGACCGAGACTCTGGAAACACCATATATTTT. Translation gives CASSLDRDSGNTIYF.

V and J are TRBV19 and TRBJ1-3; D uncertain. The V and J ends lost 7 bases and 5 bases respectively, with 18 bases between them. Germline V gene lookup returns CDR1 LNHDA and CDR2 SQIVND (reference sequence). The CDR3 consists of 15 residues. The CDR3 loop is CASTLDAGTRNTIYF. CDR3 DNA sequence: TGTGCCAGTACCCTGGATGCTGGTACTCGAAACACCATATATTTT.

The chain has TRBV4-1 and TRBJ2-5; 9 bases agree with TRBD2. Germline V gives CDR1 MGHRA, CDR2 YSYEKL. The CDR3 has 16 residues. The trim removed 1 base at V and 5 bases at J, leaving 8 bases unmatched. The CDR3 DNA is TGCGCCAGCAGCCAAGGGGCGGGAGGGCCTAAGGAGACCCAGTACTTC. Translating it yields CASSQGAGGPKETQYF.

The chain joins TRBV7-3 to TRBJ2-5; 8 bases fit TRBD2. Germline trimming cut 5 bases from V and 5 bases from J; bases unmatched to any gene: 10. Germline lookup yields CDR1 SGHTA and CDR2 FQGTGA. The CDR3 is 15 residues long. The CDR3 DNA follows: TGTGCCAGCAGCCCCGGGGTAGCGGGATTCGAGACCCAGTACTTC. Encoded protein: CASSPGVAGFETQYF.

This chain joins TRBV30 and TRBJ2-3; no clear D. Germline-derived CDR1 and CDR2 are GTSNPN and SVGIG (reference sequence). Trimming left V 1 base short and J 0 bases short, with 11 bases between. This CDR3 is built from 15 residues. The CDR3 bases are TGTGCCTGGAGTGGTTGGATGGGAAGCACAGATACGCAGTATTTT. As protein: CAWSGWMGSTDTQYF.

V gene TRBV6-4 combines with J gene TRBJ2-1; 9 nucleotides agree with TRBD2. Germline V gene sequence: CDR1 MRHNA, CDR2 SNTAGT. The CDR3 loop spans 13 amino acids. The V segment lost 4 bases and the J segment 13 bases; nucleotides outside the gene matches: 8. CDR3 nucleotide sequence: TGTGCCAGCAGTGTATCAGCGGGAGGTCTTCAGTTCTTC. Translation: CASSVSAGGLQFF.

This clone turned up a few times. The CDR3 protein is CATKGGGWDTEAFF. The CDR3 DNA sequence: TGTGCCACCAAGGGCGGGGGTTGGGACACTGAAGCTTTCTTT. The chain is built from TRBV2 and TRBJ1-1; the D gene is possibly TRBD1 (5 bases). Germline loops: CDR1 SNHLY, CDR2 FYNNEI. V lost 10 bases, J lost 3 bases, and 18 bases lay in between. This CDR3 is 14 amino acids long.

The chain couples TRBV19 to TRBJ1-2; 7 bases agree with TRBD1. From germline, CDR1 is LNHDA and CDR2 SQIVND (reference sequence). V trimming: 5 bases; J trimming: 0 bases; junction bases outside the gene matches: 9. CDR3 length: 16 amino acids. This CDR3 reads CASSPQGIPPNYGYTF. As DNA, the CDR3 is TGTGCCAGTAGTCCACAGGGGATTCCGCCTAACTATGGCTACACCTTC.

V gene TRBV30 combines with J gene TRBJ2-3; 10 nucleotides align to TRBD1. V lost 0 bases to trimming and J lost 3 bases; unmatched junction nucleotides: 3. The CDR3 consists of 15 residues. Germline V lookup: CDR1 GTSNPN, CDR2 SVGIG (reference sequence). In nucleotides, the CDR3 is TGTGCCTGGAGTGTTTCGGGACAGGGGACAGATACGCAGTATTTT. The encoded protein is CAWSVSGQGTDTQYF.

This chain joins TRBV15 and TRBJ1-5; tentative D call: TRBD1 (5 bases). The CDR3 is 16 residues long. V was clipped by 0 bases and J by 6 bases, with 15 bases between them. The V gene's germline CDR1 is LNHNV and CDR2 YYDKDF (reference sequence). The DNA of the CDR3 is TGTGCCACCAGCAGAGATCAGTCCGGGACGGGTCAGCCCCAGCATTTT. Its protein is CATSRDQSGTGQPQHF.

The gene calls are TRBV5-1 and TRBJ2-3, with a tentative D call TRBD2 (6 bases). V was shortened by 7 bases and J by 4 bases, with 19 bases between the two germline ends. The CDR3 is 15 residues long. Germline lookup yields CDR1 SGHRS and CDR2 YFSETQ. The CDR3 coding sequence is TGCGCCAGCGCACCGGCACCGGGAGAATCAGATACGCAGTATTTT. Protein product: CASAPAPGESDTQYF.

This chain joins TRBV5-5 and TRBJ2-3; 8 positions agree with TRBD2. The CDR3 is 12 amino acids. J gave up 10 bases and V 5 bases, and 6 bases lay outside the gene matches. The V gene's germline CDR1 is SGHKS and CDR2 YYEKEE (reference sequence). CDR3 loop: CASRLTSGPQYF. CDR3 DNA: TGTGCCAGCAGGCTAACTAGCGGCCCGCAGTATTTT.

This clone was seen a single time. V gene TRBV28 combines with J gene TRBJ1-2; D is perhaps TRBD1 (6 bases). The CDR3 is made up of 17 amino acids. V was clipped by 4 bases and J by 5 bases, with 23 bases between them. Germline CDR1 MDHEN, CDR2 SYDVKM. CDR3 coding DNA: TGTGCCAGCAGTTCAACCCGTCCGATCAGCAGGGGATATGGCTACACCTTC. Protein sequence: CASSSTRPISRGYGYTF.

The CDR3 protein is CASSPQGEETQYF. The CDR3 region has the DNA TGTGCCAGCAGCCCGCAAGGAGAAGAGACCCAGTACTTC. V usage is TRBV7-3 and J usage is TRBJ2-5; no firm D call. V lost 5 bases to trimming and J lost 3 bases, with 10 bases between them. The germline V gene encodes CDR1 SGHTA and CDR2 FQGTGA. The CDR3 totals 13 residues.

V and J are TRBV28 and TRBJ2-1; 12 nucleotides align to TRBD2. V gave up 4 bases and J gave up 0 bases; unmatched junction bases: 4. Germline V gene sequence: CDR1 MDHEN, CDR2 SYDVKM. The CDR3 covers 17 residues. Here the CDR3 DNA reads TGTGCCAGCAGTTCGCGGACTAGCGGGACCTCCTACAATGAGCAGTTCTTC. Translated, it gives CASSSRTSGTSYNEQFF.

The rearrangement joins TRBV5-6 to TRBJ2-7; 8 bases agree with TRBD1. Looked up from germline, CDR1 is SGHDT and CDR2 is YYEEEE. With V trimmed by 6 bases and J by 3 bases, 5 bases remained unmatched. The CDR3 extends over 13 amino acids. CDR3 protein: CASTRDRYYEQYF. The CDR3, as DNA: TGTGCCAGCACCCGGGACAGGTACTACGAGCAGTACTTC.

V gene TRBV18 combines with J gene TRBJ2-5, with a tentative D call TRBD1 (6 bases). Germline V lookup: CDR1 KGHSH, CDR2 LQKENI. The V end lost 4 bases, the J end lost 3 bases, and 18 bases lay between the germline ends. The CDR3 loop spans 16 amino acids. The chain's CDR3 is CASSQEIRDKEETQYF. The CDR3 DNA reads as TGTGCCAGCTCACAGGAAATTCGGGACAAGGAAGAGACCCAGTACTTC.

This chain connects TRBV7-2 to TRBJ2-3; D assignment may be TRBD1 or TRBD2 (5 bases each). Between the trimmed V and J ends, which lost 5 bases and 8 bases, there was a span of 11 bases. CDR1 is SGHTA, CDR2 FQGNSA, per germline. CDR3 size: 12 residues. CDR3 sequence reads: CASSPAGGTQYF. CDR3 DNA sequence: TGTGCCAGCAGCCCGGCTGGGGGTACGCAGTATTTT.

The chain has TRBV30 and TRBJ2-5; D perhaps matches TRBD2 (5 bases). V was cut by 3 bases and J by 0 bases, with 17 bases left in between. CDR1 and CDR2 from the germline V gene are GTSNPN and SVGIG (reference sequence). The CDR3 is made up of 16 amino acids. This CDR3 reads CAWSKIWGAYQETQYF. In DNA, the CDR3 is TGTGCCTGGAGCAAAATCTGGGGAGCGTACCAAGAGACCCAGTACTTC.

The chain employs TRBV6-1 and TRBJ1-1; weak D call: TRBD1 (5 bases). Germline V gene lookup returns CDR1 MNHNS and CDR2 SASEGT. The CDR3 has 14 residues. Trimming stripped 10 bases from V and 5 bases from J, with 20 bases between. The CDR3 spells CATKSGGPGTEAFF. The CDR3 region has the DNA TGTGCCACCAAAAGCGGGGGACCCGGGACTGAAGCTTTCTTT.

V usage is TRBV7-2 and J usage is TRBJ2-5; D call uncertain. V lost 2 bases, J lost 5 bases, and 6 bases lay in between. CDR3 length: 12 amino acids. CDR1 and CDR2 from the germline V gene are SGHTA and FQGNSA. The DNA for the CDR3 is TGTGCCAGCAGCTTATTAAGGGAGACCCAGTACTTC. Protein: CASSLLRETQYF.

The V call is TRBV28, the J call TRBJ2-5; D is possibly TRBD1 (6 bases). This CDR3 region has 14 residues. V was pared by 4 bases and J by 1 base, with 10 bases between. Germline CDR1 MDHEN, CDR2 SYDVKM. CDR3 loop: CASSSTGSQETQYF. For the CDR3, the DNA is TGTGCCAGCAGTTCGACAGGTAGCCAAGAGACCCAGTACTTC.

The chain links TRBV4-1 to TRBJ1-1; 7 positions agree with TRBD1. CDR3 length equals 15 residues. Germline CDR1 and CDR2: MGHRA and YSYEKL. With V trimmed by 0 bases and J by 5 bases, 6 bases remained unmatched. CDR3 nucleotide sequence: TGCGCCAGCAGCCAAGAGGGGCAGGGGGAGACTGAAGCTTTCTTT. Its translation is CASSQEGQGETEAFF.

The rearrangement links TRBV7-8 to TRBJ1-2; D not resolved. V lost 5 bases to trimming and J lost 8 bases, with 21 bases between them. The CDR3 consists of 15 residues. The germline V gene has CDR1 SGHVS and CDR2 FQNEAQ. In DNA form, the CDR3 reads TGTGCCAGCAGCACCCGTTCGACCCCCGGCGGCGGCTACACCTTC. It encodes CASSTRSTPGGGYTF.

There are a few counts of this clone. The rearrangement joins TRBV19 to TRBJ2-3; tentative D call: TRBD2 (6 bases). Looked up from germline, CDR1 is LNHDA and CDR2 is SQIVND (reference sequence). V was trimmed by 6 bases and J by 5 bases, leaving 9 bases between them. This CDR3 contains 12 residues. The DNA for the CDR3 is TGTGCCAGTAGGCTTAGCGGAGATACGCAGTATTTT. It yields the protein CASRLSGDTQYF.

In DNA form, the CDR3 reads TGTGCCAGTAGTATCTTATCAGCGGACAGATCCTACGAGCAGTACTTC. Residues: CASSILSADRSYEQYF. This chain uses TRBV19 with TRBJ2-7, with a possible D match to TRBD1 (6 bases). Germline CDR1 reads LNHDA; CDR2 reads SQIVND (reference sequence). V was trimmed by 3 bases and J by 1 base, leaving 16 bases between them. The CDR3 totals 16 residues.